The clone carrying this T cell receptor beta chain was recorded many times. The data stem from a study of neurological immune-mediated disorders. Over 190 million TCR-beta sequences from 15-18 subjects came out of each sequencing run. TCRdb re-called the 5' RACE reads with MiXCR, one entry per CDR3 protein. The sample shows 87,000 or so distinct CDR3 sequences, under 4.5% of them seen only once. The unsorted libraries originated from 2 million PBMCs that had been stored at -80 C. The receptor's source is a woman aged 45 to 65 with multiple sclerosis. The sequenced sample was PBMCs.

The CDR3 DNA is TGTGCCAGCAAACAGGGAAGGTACGAGCAGTACTTC. It yields the protein CASKQGRYEQYF. J is TRBJ2-7 and V is TRBV6-2 or TRBV6-3, with a weak D call TRBD1 (6 bases). The CDR3 spans 12 residues. Deletions cut 7 bases from V and 4 bases from J, with 11 bases between. Looked up from germline, CDR1 is MNHEY and CDR2 is SVGEGT.